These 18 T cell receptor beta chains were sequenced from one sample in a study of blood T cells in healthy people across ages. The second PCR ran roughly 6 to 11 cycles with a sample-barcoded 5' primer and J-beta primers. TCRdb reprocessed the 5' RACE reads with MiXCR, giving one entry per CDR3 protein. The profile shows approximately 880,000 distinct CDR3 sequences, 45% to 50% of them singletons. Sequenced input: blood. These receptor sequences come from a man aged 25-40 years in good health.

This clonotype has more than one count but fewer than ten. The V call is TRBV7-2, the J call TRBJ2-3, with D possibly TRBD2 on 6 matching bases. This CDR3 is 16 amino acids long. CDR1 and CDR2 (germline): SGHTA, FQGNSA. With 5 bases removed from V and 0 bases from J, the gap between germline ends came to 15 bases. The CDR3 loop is CASSRGTLSSTDTQYF. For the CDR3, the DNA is TGTGCCAGCAGCCGGGGGACTTTATCTAGCACAGATACGCAGTATTTT.

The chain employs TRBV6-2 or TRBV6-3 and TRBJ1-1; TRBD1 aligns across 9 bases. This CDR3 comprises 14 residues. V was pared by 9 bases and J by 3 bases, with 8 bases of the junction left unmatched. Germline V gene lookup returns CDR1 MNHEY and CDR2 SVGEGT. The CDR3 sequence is CASRARDRDTEAFF. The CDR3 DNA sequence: TGTGCCAGTAGAGCCCGGGACAGGGACACTGAAGCTTTCTTT.

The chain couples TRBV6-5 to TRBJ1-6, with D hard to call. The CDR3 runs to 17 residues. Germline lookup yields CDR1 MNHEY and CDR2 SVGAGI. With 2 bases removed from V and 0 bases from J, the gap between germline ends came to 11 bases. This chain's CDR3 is CASSYASWGSYNSPLHF. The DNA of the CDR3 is TGTGCCAGCAGTTACGCCTCATGGGGCTCCTATAATTCACCCCTCCACTTT.

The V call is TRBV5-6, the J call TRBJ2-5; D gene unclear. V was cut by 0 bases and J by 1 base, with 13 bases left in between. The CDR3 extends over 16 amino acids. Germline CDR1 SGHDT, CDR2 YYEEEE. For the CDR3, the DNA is TGTGCCAGCAGCTTGGCGTCTAGGCTTCTCCAAGAGACCCAGTACTTC. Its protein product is CASSLASRLLQETQYF.

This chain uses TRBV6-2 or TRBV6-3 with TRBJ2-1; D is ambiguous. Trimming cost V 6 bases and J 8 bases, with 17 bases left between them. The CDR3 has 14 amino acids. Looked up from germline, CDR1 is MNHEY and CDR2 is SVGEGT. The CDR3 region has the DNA TGTGCCAGCAGCCAATCCCCAACGAGTTATGAGCAGTTCTTC. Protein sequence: CASSQSPTSYEQFF.

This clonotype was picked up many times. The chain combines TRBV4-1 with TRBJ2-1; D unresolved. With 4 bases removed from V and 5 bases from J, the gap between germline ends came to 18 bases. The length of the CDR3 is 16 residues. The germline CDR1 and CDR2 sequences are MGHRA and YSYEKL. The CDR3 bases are TGCGCCAGCAGCCTCATCATTAATGGACCGGACAATGAGCAGTTCTTC. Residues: CASSLIINGPDNEQFF.

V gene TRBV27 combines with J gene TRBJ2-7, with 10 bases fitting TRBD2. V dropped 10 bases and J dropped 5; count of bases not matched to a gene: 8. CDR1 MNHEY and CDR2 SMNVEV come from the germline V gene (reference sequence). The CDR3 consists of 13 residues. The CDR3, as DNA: TGTGCCACCCATAGAGCGGGGGGGCACGAGCAGTACTTC. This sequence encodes CATHRAGGHEQYF.

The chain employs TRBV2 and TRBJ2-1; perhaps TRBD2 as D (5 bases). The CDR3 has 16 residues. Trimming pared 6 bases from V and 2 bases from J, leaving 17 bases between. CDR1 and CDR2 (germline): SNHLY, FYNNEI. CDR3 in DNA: TGTGCCAGCAGCCCTCGTCGAGGGATGACCTACAATGAGCAGTTCTTC. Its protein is CASSPRRGMTYNEQFF.

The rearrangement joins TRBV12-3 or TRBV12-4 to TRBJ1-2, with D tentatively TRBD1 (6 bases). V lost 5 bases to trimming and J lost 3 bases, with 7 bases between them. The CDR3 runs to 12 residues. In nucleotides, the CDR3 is TGTGCCAGCAGTCGACAGGACTATGGCTACACCTTC. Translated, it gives CASSRQDYGYTF.

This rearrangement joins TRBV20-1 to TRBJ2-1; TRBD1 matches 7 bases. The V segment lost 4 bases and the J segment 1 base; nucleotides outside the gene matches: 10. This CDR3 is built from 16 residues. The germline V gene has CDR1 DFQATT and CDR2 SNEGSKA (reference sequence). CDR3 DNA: TGCAGTGCTAAGTACCAAAGGGGGCCATCCTACAATGAGCAGTTCTTC. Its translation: CSAKYQRGPSYNEQFF.

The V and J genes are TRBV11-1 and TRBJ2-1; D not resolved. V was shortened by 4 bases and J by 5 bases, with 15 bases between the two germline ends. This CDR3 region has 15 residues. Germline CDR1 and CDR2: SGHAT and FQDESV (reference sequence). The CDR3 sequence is CASSSQVLPDNEQFF. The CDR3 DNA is TGTGCCAGCAGCTCCCAGGTCCTGCCTGACAATGAGCAGTTCTTC.

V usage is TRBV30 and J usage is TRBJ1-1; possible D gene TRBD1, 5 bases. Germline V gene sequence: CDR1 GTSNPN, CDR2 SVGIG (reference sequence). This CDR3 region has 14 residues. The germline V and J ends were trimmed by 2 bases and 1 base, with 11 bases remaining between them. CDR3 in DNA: TGTGCCTGGAGTAAGGGGTCGGGGAACACTGAAGCTTTCTTT. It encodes CAWSKGSGNTEAFF.

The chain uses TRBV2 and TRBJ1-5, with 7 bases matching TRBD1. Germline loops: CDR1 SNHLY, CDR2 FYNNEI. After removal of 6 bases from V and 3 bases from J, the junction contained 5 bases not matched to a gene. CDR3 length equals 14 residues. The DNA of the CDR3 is TGTGCCAGCAGGGAACAGGGGACCAATCAGCCCCAGCATTTT. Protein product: CASREQGTNQPQHF. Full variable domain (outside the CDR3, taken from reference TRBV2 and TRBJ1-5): EPEVTQTPSHQVTQMGQEVILRCVPISNHLYFYWYRQILGQKVEFLVSFYNNEISEKSEIFDDQFSVERPDGSNFTLKIRSTKLEDSAMYFCASREQGTNQPQHFGDGTRLSIL.

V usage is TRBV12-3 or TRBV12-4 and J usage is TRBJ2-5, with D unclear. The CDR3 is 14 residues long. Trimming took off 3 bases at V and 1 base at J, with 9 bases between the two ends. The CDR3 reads CASSFAALQETQYF. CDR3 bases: TGTGCCAGCAGTTTTGCAGCTCTCCAAGAGACCCAGTACTTC.

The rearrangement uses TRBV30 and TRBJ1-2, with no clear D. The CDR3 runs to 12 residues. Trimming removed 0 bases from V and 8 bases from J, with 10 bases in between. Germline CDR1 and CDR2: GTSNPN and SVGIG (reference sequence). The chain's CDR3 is CAWSVNRGGYTF. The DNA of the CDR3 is TGTGCCTGGAGTGTAAACCGAGGAGGCTACACCTTC.

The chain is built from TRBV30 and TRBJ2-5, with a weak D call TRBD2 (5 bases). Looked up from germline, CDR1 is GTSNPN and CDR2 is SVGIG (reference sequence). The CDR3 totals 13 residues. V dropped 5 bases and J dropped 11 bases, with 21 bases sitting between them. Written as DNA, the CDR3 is TGTGCCTGGGAGGGCCAAACACCATCGAGGCAGTACTTC. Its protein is CAWEGQTPSRQYF.

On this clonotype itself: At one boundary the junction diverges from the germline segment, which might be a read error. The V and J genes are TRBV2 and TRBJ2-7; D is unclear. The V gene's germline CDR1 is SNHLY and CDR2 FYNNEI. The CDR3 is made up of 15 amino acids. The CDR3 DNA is TGTGCCAGCAGTGCACAATTGGGGAAGTCCTCCGAGCAGTACTTC. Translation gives CASSAQLGKSSEQYF. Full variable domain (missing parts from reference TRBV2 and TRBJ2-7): EPEVTQTPSHQVTQMGQEVILRCVPISNHLYFYWYRQILGQKVEFLVSFYNNEISEKSEIFDDQFSVERPDGSNFTLKIRSTKLEDSAMYFCASSAQLGKSSEQYFGPGTRLTVT.

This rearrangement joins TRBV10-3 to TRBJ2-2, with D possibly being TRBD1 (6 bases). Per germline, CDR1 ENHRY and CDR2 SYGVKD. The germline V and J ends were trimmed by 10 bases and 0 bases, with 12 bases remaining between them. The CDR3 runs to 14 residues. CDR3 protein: CATFTGTNTGELFF. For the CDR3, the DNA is TGTGCCACCTTTACAGGGACGAACACCGGGGAGCTGTTTTTT.